This T cell receptor (beta chain) stems from a study of radiotherapy plus CTLA-4 blockade in lung cancer. Whole-study context: 15% to 20% of patients responded objectively, and roughly 30% achieved disease control.

The V gene's germline CDR1 is KGHSH and CDR2 LQKENI. V dropped 4 bases and J dropped 9 bases, with 13 bases sitting between them. The CDR3 covers 13 residues. Receiving focal radiation plus CTLA-4 blockade with ipilimumab were patients who had chemo-refractory metastatic non-small-cell lung cancer. The method was immunoSEQ multiplex PCR; TCRdb's version includes in-frame clones alone and lacks a portion of them. This repertoire shows tens of thousands of clones, about 77% found once; its top ten account for around 9.6%. To note about this clone: Its antigen is unidentified.

Study-wide points: Interferon-beta, together with early blood T cell clone dynamics, reportedly best predicted response. Blood-borne expansion of tumor-derived TCR clones followed radiotherapy plus ipilimumab.

The receptor was isolated from a human donor with non-small cell lung cancer who had stable disease on radiotherapy plus ipilimumab. This chain connects TRBV18 to TRBJ2-1; possibly TRBD1 for D (5 bases). Here the sequenced sample was peripheral blood, taken from a patient treated with radiotherapy plus ipilimumab. CDR3 in amino acids: CASSLSSGFEQFF. The CDR3 DNA reads as TGTGCCAGCTCACTGAGTTCAGGGTTTGAGCAGTTCTTC.